The clone carrying this T cell receptor beta chain was seen only a few times. Then a second PCR, running about 7 to 11 cycles, was carried out with a sample-barcoded 5' primer and a J-beta primer mix. Each of the cDNA molecules was tagged by a template-switch adaptor with 12 random nucleotides. TCRdb processed the 5' RACE reads anew with MiXCR; each CDR3 protein has one entry. The top ten hold roughly 3.5% of the sample, which has around 520,000 distinct CDR3 sequences, around a quarter seen once. Germline V CDR1 and CDR2: MNHEY, SVGEGT. CDR3 length: 13 amino acids. V was cut by 3 bases and J by 8 bases, with 13 bases left in between. This specimen comes from a study of blood T cells in healthy people across ages. This same sample was also part of a study on T cells of mothers and their children.

The rearrangement joins TRBV6-2 or TRBV6-3 to TRBJ1-1; tentative D call: TRBD1 (5 bases). The clonotype comes from a boy between 2 and 10 years old in good health. Input material: blood. In DNA, the CDR3 is TGTGCCAGCAGTTATGGGGCAGGGAAGGAAGCTTTCTTT. Protein product: CASSYGAGKEAFF.